The 7 T cell receptor beta chains below come from one sample, sequenced in a study of patients and donors after allogeneic stem cell transplantation. TCRdb used MiXCR to reprocess the RT-PCR reads, holding one entry per CDR3 protein. The table has 410,000 or so distinct CDR3 sequences, 16% seen once. Sequences were obtained from blood, either unsorted or a sorted T cell fraction (not recorded which). These receptors were taken from a human donor who was either an allogeneic HSCT recipient or a stem cell or donor lymphocyte infusion donor (not recorded which). It is not recorded whose cells these are; they may come from a transplant donor.

This clonotype was counted only a few times. The chain links TRBV19 to TRBJ2-2; 10 positions agree with TRBD1. The trim removed 7 bases at V and 7 bases at J, leaving 15 bases unmatched. Germline assignment: CDR1 LNHDA and CDR2 SQIVND (reference sequence). This CDR3 is 17 amino acids long. The chain's CDR3 is CASNPGTGARPVGELFF. The CDR3, as DNA: TGTGCCAGTAATCCCGGGACAGGGGCACGACCGGTCGGGGAGCTGTTTTTT.

The table lists this clonotype with a few counts. The gene calls are TRBV10-3 and TRBJ1-2; no clear D gene. Trimming took 0 bases from V and 7 from J, leaving 12 bases between them. This CDR3 contains 14 residues. The germline CDR1 and CDR2 sequences are ENHRY and SYGVKD. The CDR3 bases are TGTGCCATCAGTGAGTCGACGGGATGGGCTGGCTACACCTTC. It specifies CAISESTGWAGYTF.

The V gene is TRBV20-1, the J gene TRBJ1-5, with D tentatively TRBD1 (5 bases). CDR3 size: 14 residues. V lost 2 bases to trimming and J lost 1 base, with 9 bases between them. Germline CDR1 reads DFQATT; CDR2 reads SNEGSKA (reference sequence). The CDR3 sequence: CSARRGTSNQPQHF. CDR3 coding DNA: TGCAGTGCTAGAAGAGGGACGAGCAATCAGCCCCAGCATTTT.

This clonotype has just one count. V is TRBV11-1 and J is TRBJ2-7; possible D gene TRBD2, 5 bases. This CDR3 is built from 14 residues. Looked up from germline, CDR1 is SGHAT and CDR2 is FQDESV (reference sequence). V was shortened by 2 bases and J by 0 bases, with 8 bases between the two germline ends. The CDR3 coding sequence is TGTGCCAGCAGCTTAATCGGGAACTCCTACGAGCAGTACTTC. Translated: CASSLIGNSYEQYF.

This clonotype came up a few times. The gene calls are TRBV27 and TRBJ2-3, with D possibly TRBD2 on 6 matching bases. The V and J ends lost 3 bases and 8 bases respectively, with 12 bases between them. Looked up from germline, CDR1 is MNHEY and CDR2 is SMNVEV (reference sequence). CDR3 length: 13 residues. The CDR3 nucleotides are TGTGCCAGCAGTTTGGGGGGTGCGTCTACGCAGTATTTT. Encoded protein: CASSLGGASTQYF.

The genes are TRBV6-1 and TRBJ2-5, with 7 bases identical to TRBD2. V shed 5 bases and J 0 bases; nucleotides not matched to a gene: 15. This CDR3 region has 18 residues. Germline-derived CDR1 and CDR2 are MNHNS and SASEGT. The CDR3 DNA reads as TGTGCCAGCAGTCCCGAACCCCGACTAGCCCAGTACCAAGAGACCCAGTACTTC. Translating gives CASSPEPRLAQYQETQYF.

This clonotype was observed a few times. The J gene is TRBJ2-5, the V gene TRBV18, with 8 bases matching TRBD1. The CDR3 loop spans 14 amino acids. Trimming took 0 bases from V and 3 from J; bases not matched to a gene: 0. Germline V gene lookup returns CDR1 KGHSH and CDR2 LQKENI. CDR3 loop: CASSPPTGEETQYF. The CDR3 DNA is TGTGCCAGCTCACCACCGACAGGGGAAGAGACCCAGTACTTC.